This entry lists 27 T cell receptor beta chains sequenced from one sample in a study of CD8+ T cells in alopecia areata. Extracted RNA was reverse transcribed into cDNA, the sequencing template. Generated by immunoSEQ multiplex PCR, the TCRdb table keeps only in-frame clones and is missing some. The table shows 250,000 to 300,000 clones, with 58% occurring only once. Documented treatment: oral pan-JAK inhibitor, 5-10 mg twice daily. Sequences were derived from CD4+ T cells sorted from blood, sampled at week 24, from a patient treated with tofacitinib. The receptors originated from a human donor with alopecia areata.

The CDR3 region has the DNA TGTGCCAGCAGCTTGGCGGGGCAGGGCGAAAACTATGGCTACACCTTC. Protein: CASSLAGQGENYGYTF. The J gene is TRBJ1-2, the V gene TRBV5-4; D perhaps matches TRBD1 (5 bases). The CDR3 is 16 residues long. CDR1 and CDR2 from the germline V gene are SGHNT and YYREEE (reference sequence). With 0 bases removed from V and 2 bases from J, the gap between germline ends came to 14 bases.

CDR3 loop: CATRFRTGTDYNEQFF. DNA of the CDR3: TGTGCCACCAGGTTCCGGACTGGTACTGACTACAATGAGCAGTTCTTC. The rearrangement uses TRBV15 and TRBJ2-1, with D possibly being TRBD2 (5 bases). Germline CDR1 and CDR2: LNHNV and YYDKDF (reference sequence). Trimming cost V 6 bases and J 3 bases, with 18 bases left between them. The CDR3 runs 16 residues.

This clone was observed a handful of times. The CDR3: CSVFYETQYF. For the CDR3, the DNA is TGCAGCGTTTTCTACGAGACCCAGTACTTC. The gene calls are TRBV29-1 and TRBJ2-5; no definite D call. CDR1 SQVTM and CDR2 ANQGSEA come from the germline V gene. The CDR3 runs 10 residues. The V and J ends lost 5 bases and 5 bases respectively, with 6 bases between them. The full variable domain, its missing parts supplied by reference TRBV29-1 and TRBJ2-5, is SAVISQKPSRDICQRGTSLTIQCQVDSQVTMMFWYRQQPGQSLTLIATANQGSEATYESGFVIDKFPISRPNLTFSTLTVSNMSPEDSSIYLCSVFYETQYFGPGTRLLVL.

The DNA of the CDR3 is TGTGCCTGGGACAGGAACTATGGCTACACCTTC. Translation: CAWDRNYGYTF. The genes are TRBV30 and TRBJ1-2, with a weak D call TRBD1 (6 bases). The length of the CDR3 is 11 residues. The V end was cut by 5 bases, the J end by 2 bases, with 6 bases between. From germline, CDR1 is GTSNPN and CDR2 SVGIG (reference sequence).

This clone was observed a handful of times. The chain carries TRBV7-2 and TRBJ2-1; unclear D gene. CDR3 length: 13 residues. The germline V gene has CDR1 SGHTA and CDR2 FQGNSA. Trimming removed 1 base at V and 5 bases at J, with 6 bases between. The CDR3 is CASSLEGHNEQFF. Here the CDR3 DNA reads TGTGCCAGCAGCTTAGAAGGGCACAATGAGCAGTTCTTC.

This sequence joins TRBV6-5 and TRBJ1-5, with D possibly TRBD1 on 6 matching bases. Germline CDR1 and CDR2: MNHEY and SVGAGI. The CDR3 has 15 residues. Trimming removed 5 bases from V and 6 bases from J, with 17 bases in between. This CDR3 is CASSRRTGAGQPQHF. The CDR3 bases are TGTGCCAGCAGTAGACGGACGGGGGCGGGTCAGCCCCAGCATTTT.

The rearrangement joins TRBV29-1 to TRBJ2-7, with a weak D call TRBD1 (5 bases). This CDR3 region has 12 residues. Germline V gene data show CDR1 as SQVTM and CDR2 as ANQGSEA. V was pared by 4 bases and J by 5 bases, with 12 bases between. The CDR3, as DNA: TGCAGCGTTGTGGGGCTTGGGGACGAGCAGTACTTC. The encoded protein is CSVVGLGDEQYF.

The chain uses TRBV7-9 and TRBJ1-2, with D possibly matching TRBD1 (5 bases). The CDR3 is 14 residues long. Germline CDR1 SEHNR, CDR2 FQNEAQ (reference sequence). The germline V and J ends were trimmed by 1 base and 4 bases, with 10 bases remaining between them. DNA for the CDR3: TGTGCCAGCAGCTTAGAAGGGGATCGCTATGGCTACACCTTC. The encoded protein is CASSLEGDRYGYTF.

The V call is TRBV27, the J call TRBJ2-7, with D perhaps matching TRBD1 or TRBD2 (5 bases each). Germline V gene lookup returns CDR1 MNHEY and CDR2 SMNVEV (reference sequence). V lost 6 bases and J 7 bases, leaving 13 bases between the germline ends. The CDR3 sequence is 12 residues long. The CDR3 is CASRTGTREQYF. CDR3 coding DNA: TGTGCCAGCAGAACGGGGACGCGGGAGCAGTACTTC.

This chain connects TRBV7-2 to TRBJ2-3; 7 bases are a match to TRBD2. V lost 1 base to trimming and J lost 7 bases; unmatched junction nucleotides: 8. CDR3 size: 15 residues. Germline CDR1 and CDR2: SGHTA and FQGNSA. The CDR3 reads CASSLVGAGDNTQYF. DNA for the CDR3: TGTGCCAGCAGCTTAGTCGGGGCGGGGGATAATACGCAGTATTTT.

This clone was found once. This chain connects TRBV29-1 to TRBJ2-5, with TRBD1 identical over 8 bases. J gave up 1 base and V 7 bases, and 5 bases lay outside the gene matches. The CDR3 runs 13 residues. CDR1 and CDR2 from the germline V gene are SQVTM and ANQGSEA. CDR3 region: CSALGTGQETQYF. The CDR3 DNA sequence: TGCAGCGCCCTGGGGACAGGCCAAGAGACCCAGTACTTC.

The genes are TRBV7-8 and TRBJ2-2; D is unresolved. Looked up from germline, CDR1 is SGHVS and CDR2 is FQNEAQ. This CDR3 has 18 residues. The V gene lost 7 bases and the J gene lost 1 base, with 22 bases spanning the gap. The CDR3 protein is CASTPSRVRQQNTGELFF. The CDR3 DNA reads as TGTGCCAGCACCCCTAGTAGGGTTCGGCAGCAGAACACCGGGGAGCTGTTTTTT.

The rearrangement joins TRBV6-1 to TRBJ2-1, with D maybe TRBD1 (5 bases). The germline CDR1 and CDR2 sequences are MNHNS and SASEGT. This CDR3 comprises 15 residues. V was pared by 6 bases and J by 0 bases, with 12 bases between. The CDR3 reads CASSSRQTSYNEQFF. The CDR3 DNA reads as TGTGCCAGCAGCTCCCGACAGACCTCCTACAATGAGCAGTTCTTC.

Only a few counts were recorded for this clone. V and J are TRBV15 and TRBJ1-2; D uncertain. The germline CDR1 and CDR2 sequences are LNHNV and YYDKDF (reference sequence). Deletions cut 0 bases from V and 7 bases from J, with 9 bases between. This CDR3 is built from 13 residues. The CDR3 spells CATSREEVSGYTF. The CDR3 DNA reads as TGTGCCACCAGCAGAGAGGAAGTCTCTGGCTACACCTTC.

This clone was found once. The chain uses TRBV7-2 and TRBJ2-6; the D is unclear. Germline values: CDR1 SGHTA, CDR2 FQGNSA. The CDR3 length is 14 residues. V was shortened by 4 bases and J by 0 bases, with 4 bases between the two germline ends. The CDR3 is CASSSLSGANVLTF. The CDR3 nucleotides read TGTGCCAGCAGCTCCCTCTCTGGGGCCAACGTCCTGACTTTC.

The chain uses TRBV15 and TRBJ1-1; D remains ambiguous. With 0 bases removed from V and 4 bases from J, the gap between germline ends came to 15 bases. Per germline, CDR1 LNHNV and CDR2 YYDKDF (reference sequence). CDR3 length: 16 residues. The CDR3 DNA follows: TGTGCCACCAGCAGAGAAAGGTACAACGAGGGCACTGAAGCTTTCTTT. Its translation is CATSRERYNEGTEAFF.

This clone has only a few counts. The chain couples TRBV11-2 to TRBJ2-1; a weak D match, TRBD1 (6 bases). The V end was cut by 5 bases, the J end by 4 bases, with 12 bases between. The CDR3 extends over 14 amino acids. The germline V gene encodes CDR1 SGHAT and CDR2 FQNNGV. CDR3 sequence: CASSGSTGYNEQFF. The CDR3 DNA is TGTGCCAGCAGCGGGAGCACAGGGTACAATGAGCAGTTCTTC.

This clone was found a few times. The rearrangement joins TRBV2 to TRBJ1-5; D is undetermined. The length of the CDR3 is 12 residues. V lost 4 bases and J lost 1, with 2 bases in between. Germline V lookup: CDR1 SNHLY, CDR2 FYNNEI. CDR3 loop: CASSGSNQPQHF. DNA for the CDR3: TGTGCCAGCAGTGGAAGCAATCAGCCCCAGCATTTT.

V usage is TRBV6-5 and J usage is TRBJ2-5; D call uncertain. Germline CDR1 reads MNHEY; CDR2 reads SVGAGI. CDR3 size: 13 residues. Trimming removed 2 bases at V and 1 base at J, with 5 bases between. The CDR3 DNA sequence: TGTGCCAGCAGTTACGGCACCCAAGAGACCCAGTACTTC. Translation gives CASSYGTQETQYF.

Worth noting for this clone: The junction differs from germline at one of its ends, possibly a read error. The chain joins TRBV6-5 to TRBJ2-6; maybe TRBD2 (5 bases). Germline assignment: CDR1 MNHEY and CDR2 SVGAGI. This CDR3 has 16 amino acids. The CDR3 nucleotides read TGTGCCAGCAGTTACCCGCGGGCGGCTGGCGCCAACGTCCTGACTTTC. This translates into CASSYPRAAGANVLTF.

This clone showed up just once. The CDR3 reads CASSARETYGYTF. The DNA for the CDR3 is TGTGCCAGCAGCGCACGGGAGACCTATGGCTACACCTTC. The chain couples TRBV5-6 to TRBJ1-2; D remains unclear. In germline, CDR1 is SGHDT, CDR2 YYEEEE. The length of the CDR3 is 13 residues. Deletions cut 4 bases from V and 4 bases from J, with 11 bases between.

Here the CDR3 reads CASSSQGMQETQYF. The CDR3 coding sequence is TGCGCCAGCAGCTCACAGGGGATGCAGGAGACCCAGTACTTC. This chain connects TRBV5-1 to TRBJ2-5, with TRBD1 identical over 7 bases. CDR1 and CDR2 from the germline V gene are SGHRS and YFSETQ. The length of the CDR3 is 14 residues. V shed 3 bases, J shed 5 bases, and the junction held 7 bases outside the gene matches.

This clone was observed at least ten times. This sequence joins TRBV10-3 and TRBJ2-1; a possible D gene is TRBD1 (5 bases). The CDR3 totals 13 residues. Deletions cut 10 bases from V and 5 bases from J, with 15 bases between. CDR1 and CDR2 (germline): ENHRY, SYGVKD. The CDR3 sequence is CATWGGRDNEQFF. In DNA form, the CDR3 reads TGTGCCACCTGGGGCGGTCGGGACAATGAGCAGTTCTTC.

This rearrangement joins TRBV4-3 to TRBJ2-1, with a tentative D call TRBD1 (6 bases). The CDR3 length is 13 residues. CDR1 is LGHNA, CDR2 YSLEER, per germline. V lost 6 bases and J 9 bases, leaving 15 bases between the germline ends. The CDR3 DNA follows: TGCGCCAGCAGTCGACAGGACTCGGGTGAGCAGTTCTTC. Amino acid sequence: CASSRQDSGEQFF.

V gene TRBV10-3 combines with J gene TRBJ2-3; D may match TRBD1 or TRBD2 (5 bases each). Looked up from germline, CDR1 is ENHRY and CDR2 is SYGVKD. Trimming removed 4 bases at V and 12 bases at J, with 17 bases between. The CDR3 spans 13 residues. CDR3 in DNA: TGTGCCATCAGTGGAACGGGACCCCCCACCCAGTATTTT. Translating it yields CAISGTGPPTQYF.

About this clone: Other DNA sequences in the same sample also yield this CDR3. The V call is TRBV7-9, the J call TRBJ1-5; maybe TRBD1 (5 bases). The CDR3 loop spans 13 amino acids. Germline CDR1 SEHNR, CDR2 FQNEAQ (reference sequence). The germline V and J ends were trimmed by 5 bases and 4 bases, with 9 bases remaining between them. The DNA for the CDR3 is TGTGCCAGCAGCCAGCAGGGAAATCAGCCCCAGCATTTT. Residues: CASSQQGNQPQHF.

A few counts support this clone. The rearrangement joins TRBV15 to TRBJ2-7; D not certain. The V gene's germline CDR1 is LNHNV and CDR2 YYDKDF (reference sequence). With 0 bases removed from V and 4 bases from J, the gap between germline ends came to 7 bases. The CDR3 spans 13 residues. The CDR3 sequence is CATSRDRKYEQYF. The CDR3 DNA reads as TGTGCCACCAGCAGAGACAGAAAGTACGAGCAGTACTTC.